What follows are 14 T cell receptor beta chains derived from one specimen sequenced in a study of T cells in Graves' hyperthyroidism and ophthalmopathy. TCR beta CDR3 regions were amplified from RNA transcripts. The TCR CDR3 was amplified in a first-round RT-PCR using the HTBI primer set. MiXCR, run by TCRdb on the multiplex PCR reads, gives a single entry per CDR3 protein. Seen here are hundreds of thousands of distinct CDR3 sequences, 16% observed once, and the top ten hold around a sixth. The sequenced material came from blood. The receptors derive from a woman younger than 35 with Graves' hyperthyroidism.

This clonotype was counted only a few times. This rearrangement joins TRBV10-3 to TRBJ1-5; 9 bases fit TRBD1. With V trimmed by 2 bases and J by 9 bases, 20 bases remained unmatched. Germline CDR1 is ENHRY and CDR2 is SYGVKD. The length of the CDR3 is 19 residues. In DNA, the CDR3 is TGTGCCATCAGTGAGGGCCCCAGGACAGGGGCGGGTCAGGTTCGGCCCCAGCATTTT. It yields the protein CAISEGPRTGAGQVRPQHF.

This clonotype was detected once. Since a much larger clone is just one base distant, this may be a read error. The chain recombines TRBV28 with TRBJ2-4; TRBD2 matches at 10 bases. CDR1 and CDR2 from the germline V gene are MDHEN and SYDVKM. This CDR3 region has 18 residues. The CDR3, as DNA: TGTGCCGGCAGTCAACCTGGACTAGCGGAGGGAGCCAAAAACATTCAGTACTTC. Translation: CAGSQPGLAEGAKNIQYF.

This clonotype was counted between two and nine times. The rearrangement joins TRBV5-1 to TRBJ2-5, with 9 bases identical to TRBD1. Germline V gene sequence: CDR1 SGHRS, CDR2 YFSETQ. Germline trimming cut 0 bases from V and 7 bases from J; bases unmatched to any gene: 7. The CDR3 contains 15 residues. CDR3 coding DNA: TGCGCCAGCAGCTTGGGGGACAGGGTCCAGGGGACCCAGTACTTC. This codes for CASSLGDRVQGTQYF.

As concerns this clonotype: With a much larger clone just one base away, this may be a read error. The gene calls are TRBV28 and TRBJ1-4, with D unresolved. From germline, CDR1 is MDHEN and CDR2 SYDVKM. The CDR3 has 13 residues. V lost 6 bases and J 8 bases, leaving 13 bases between the germline ends. Here the CDR3 DNA reads TGTGCCAGCAGGAACCCTCGTCTCGAAAAACTGTTTTTT. Translating it yields CASRNPRLEKLFF.

There are a few counts of this clonotype. The chain recombines TRBV29-1 with TRBJ2-5, with unresolved D. Trimming shortened V by 2 bases and J by 2 bases, and 6 bases separated the two germline ends. Per the germline V gene, CDR1 is SQVTM and CDR2 is ANQGSEA. The CDR3 sequence is 12 residues long. CDR3 DNA: TGCAGCGTTGAAATGGGGCAAGAGACCCAGTACTTC. Its protein is CSVEMGQETQYF. Full variable domain (outside the CDR3, taken from reference TRBV29-1 and TRBJ2-5): SAVISQKPSRDICQRGTSLTIQCQVDSQVTMMFWYRQQPGQSLTLIATANQGSEATYESGFVIDKFPISRPNLTFSTLTVSNMSPEDSSIYLCSVEMGQETQYFGPGTRLLVL.

This clonotype was counted many times. The genes are TRBV3-1 and TRBJ1-2; weak D call: TRBD1 (6 bases). This CDR3 comprises 14 residues. Germline V CDR1 and CDR2: LGHDT, YNNKEL (reference sequence). Trimming shortened V by 7 bases and J by 6 bases, and 18 bases separated the two germline ends. CDR3 loop: CASTFIGTQNGYTF. The DNA of the CDR3 is TGTGCCAGCACCTTCATCGGGACACAGAATGGCTACACCTTC.

This clonotype was detected a few times. The chain is built from TRBV6-6 and TRBJ1-4; the D is unclear. This CDR3 region has 14 residues. V was trimmed by 0 bases and J by 3 bases, leaving 5 bases between them. Germline CDR1 is MNHNY and CDR2 is SVGAGI (reference sequence). CDR3 bases: TGTGCCAGCAGTTACTCCGGGTCTAATGAAAAACTGTTTTTT. It is translated as CASSYSGSNEKLFF.

The chain couples TRBV5-8 to TRBJ1-5; no clear D. V gave up 2 bases and J gave up 2 bases, with 14 bases separating them. The CDR3 consists of 16 residues. Per germline, CDR1 SGHTS and CDR2 YDEGEE. DNA of the CDR3: TGTGCCAGCAGCTTTGGACCGATCGGAGGCAATCAGCCCCAGCATTTT. This translates into CASSFGPIGGNQPQHF.

CDR3 amino acids: CASSLLGGVGNQPQHF. CDR3 nucleotides: TGTGCCAGCAGTTTATTAGGGGGCGTTGGCAATCAGCCCCAGCATTTT. The V and J genes are TRBV27 and TRBJ1-5; 7 nucleotides line up with TRBD1. The V gene end was trimmed by 1 base and the J gene end by 2 bases; junction bases not matched to a gene: 5. Looked up from germline, CDR1 is MNHEY and CDR2 is SMNVEV (reference sequence). The CDR3 sequence is 16 residues long.

The chain is built from TRBV6-2 or TRBV6-3 and TRBJ2-2; tentatively, D is TRBD1 or TRBD2 (5 bases each). The length of the CDR3 is 15 residues. Germline V gene sequence: CDR1 MNHEY, CDR2 SVGEGT. The V end lost 2 bases, the J end lost 6 bases, and 13 bases lay between the germline ends. CDR3 residues: CASSYLVGGPGELFF. In DNA form, the CDR3 reads TGTGCCAGCAGTTACCTCGTTGGGGGTCCCGGGGAGCTGTTTTTT.

This clonotype has at least ten counts. This rearrangement joins TRBV24-1 to TRBJ1-1, with 8 bases identical to TRBD1. Trimming took 8 bases from V and 3 from J; bases not matched to a gene: 4. The V gene's germline CDR1 is KGHDR and CDR2 SFDVKD. This CDR3 region has 13 residues. The CDR3 nucleotides are TGTGCCACCAAAAAGGACAGGGACACTGAAGCTTTCTTT. This codes for CATKKDRDTEAFF.

CDR3 in amino acids: CSATQARESLAPDTQYF. Here the CDR3 DNA reads TGCAGTGCGACACAGGCACGGGAGAGTTTGGCGCCAGATACGCAGTATTTT. The rearrangement uses TRBV20-1 and TRBJ2-3, with TRBD2 as a possible D gene (6 bases). The V and J ends lost 6 bases and 4 bases respectively, with 26 bases between them. Germline CDR1 reads DFQATT; CDR2 reads SNEGSKA (reference sequence). This CDR3 contains 17 residues.

The sample holds many counts of this clonotype. This chain connects TRBV20-1 to TRBJ1-6; D not resolved. The CDR3 is 13 amino acids. The germline CDR1 and CDR2 sequences are DFQATT and SNEGSKA (reference sequence). Trimming removed 5 bases from V and 10 bases from J, with 15 bases in between. In nucleotides, the CDR3 is TGCAGTGCTTCCTCGGGAGCGGGATCACCCCTCCACTTT. Translation gives CSASSGAGSPLHF.

This clonotype has a count of ten or more. This sequence joins TRBV18 and TRBJ2-1, with D uncertain. This CDR3 is built from 15 residues. The V end was cut by 3 bases, the J end by 0 bases, with 9 bases between. The germline gives CDR1 KGHSH, CDR2 LQKENI. CDR3 loop: CASSPGRASYNEQFF. The DNA of the CDR3 is TGTGCCAGCTCACCGGGAAGGGCCTCCTACAATGAGCAGTTCTTC.